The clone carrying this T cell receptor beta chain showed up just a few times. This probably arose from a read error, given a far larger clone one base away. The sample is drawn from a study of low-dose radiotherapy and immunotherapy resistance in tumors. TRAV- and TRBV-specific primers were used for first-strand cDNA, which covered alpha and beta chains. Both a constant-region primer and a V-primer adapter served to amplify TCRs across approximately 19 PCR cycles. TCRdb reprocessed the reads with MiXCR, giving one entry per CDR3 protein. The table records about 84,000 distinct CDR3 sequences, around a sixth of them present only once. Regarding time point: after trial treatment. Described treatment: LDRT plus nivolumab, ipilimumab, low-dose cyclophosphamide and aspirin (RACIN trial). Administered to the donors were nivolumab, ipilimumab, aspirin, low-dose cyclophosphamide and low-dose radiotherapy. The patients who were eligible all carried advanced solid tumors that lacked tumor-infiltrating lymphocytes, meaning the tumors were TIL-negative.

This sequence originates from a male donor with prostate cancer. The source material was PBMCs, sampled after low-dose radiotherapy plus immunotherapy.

CDR3 in DNA: TGTGCCAGCAGCTTGGGAGGGGGCTCCTACAATGAGCAGTACTTC. It translates to CASSLGGGSYNEQYF. This chain uses TRBV5-4 with TRBJ2-3; 7 bases map to TRBD1. The J call may be incorrect, as the DNA end agrees better with TRBJ2-7. The CDR3 is made up of 15 amino acids. The germline gives CDR1 SGHNT, CDR2 YYREEE (reference sequence).